These 31 T cell receptor beta chains were all obtained from the same sample, sequenced in a study of blood T cell repertoires in COVID-19. Assay used: immunoSEQ multiplex PCR; TCRdb lists only in-frame clones, some missing. The sample yields 200,000 to 250,000 clones, about 91% seen once. The specimen was peripheral blood. The receptor set was obtained from a young man with active or convalescent COVID-19.

The V gene is TRBV5-6, the J gene TRBJ2-1, with D maybe TRBD2 (9 bases). The germline CDR1 and CDR2 sequences are SGHDT and YYEEEE. CDR3 length: 17 residues. The V end lost 3 bases, the J end lost 10 bases, and 26 bases lay between the germline ends. In DNA form, the CDR3 reads TGTGCCAGCAGCTCCGGGACTAGCTCCGTAAGACAGGGGGAGCAGTTCTTC. Residues: CASSSGTSSVRQGEQFF.

This rearrangement joins TRBV30 to TRBJ2-1; 8 bases map to TRBD2. Unmatched junction bases numbered 16, after V lost 4 bases and J lost 8 bases. The CDR3 is made up of 16 amino acids. From germline, CDR1 is GTSNPN and CDR2 SVGIG (reference sequence). CDR3 protein: CAWTKSGSGSLYEQFF. CDR3 nucleotides: TGTGCCTGGACGAAATCAGGGAGCGGGAGCCTTTATGAGCAGTTCTTC.

The chain recombines TRBV6-5 with TRBJ2-5, with 9 bases aligning to TRBD2. Per the germline V gene, CDR1 is MNHEY and CDR2 is SVGAGI. V shed 2 bases, J shed 4 bases, and the junction held 5 bases outside the gene matches. The CDR3 is 15 amino acids. This CDR3 reads CASSYQGLAGETQYF. Here the CDR3 DNA reads TGTGCCAGCAGTTACCAGGGACTAGCAGGAGAGACCCAGTACTTC.

The chain uses TRBV6-5 and TRBJ1-2; D gene unclear. Trimming pared 4 bases from V and 8 bases from J, leaving 14 bases between. The CDR3 consists of 13 residues. The germline CDR1 and CDR2 sequences are MNHEY and SVGAGI. CDR3 coding DNA: TGTGCCAGCAGTTCCCAAGGATCTAGCGGCTACACCTTC. Translating gives CASSSQGSSGYTF.

This clone was found once. The chain carries TRBV29-1 and TRBJ2-1; D gene unclear. The CDR3 is 14 amino acids. Germline CDR1 and CDR2: SQVTM and ANQGSEA. The V and J ends lost 4 bases and 4 bases respectively, with 14 bases between them. DNA of the CDR3: TGCAGCGTTGCCGTTGAAGTAGCTTACAATGAGCAGTTCTTC. Translated, it gives CSVAVEVAYNEQFF.

This sequence joins TRBV30 and TRBJ2-5; 9 bases are shared with TRBD1. Germline trimming cut 2 bases from V and 7 bases from J; bases unmatched to any gene: 5. From germline, CDR1 is GTSNPN and CDR2 SVGIG (reference sequence). The CDR3 totals 13 residues. The CDR3 region is CAWSTYRGLTQYF. Here the CDR3 DNA reads TGTGCCTGGAGTACATACAGGGGGCTGACCCAGTACTTC.

The chain joins TRBV7-9 to TRBJ2-3; 7 bases match TRBD1. The CDR3 loop spans 12 amino acids. Germline-derived CDR1 and CDR2 are SEHNR and FQNEAQ (reference sequence). V trimming: 4 bases; J trimming: 15 bases; junction bases outside the gene matches: 10. DNA of the CDR3: TGTGCCAGCAGCTCGGGACAGCCTCGTGAATATTTT. Its translation is CASSSGQPREYF.

The chain employs TRBV27 and TRBJ1-5; perhaps TRBD1 as D (5 bases). Germline CDR1 reads MNHEY; CDR2 reads SMNVEV (reference sequence). The V gene lost 3 bases and the J gene lost 7 bases, with 16 bases spanning the gap. The CDR3 has 15 amino acids. The CDR3 region has the DNA TGTGCCAGCAGTTTGAGGCAGGGTGCGGACCAGCCCCAGCATTTT. Its protein is CASSLRQGADQPQHF.

J is TRBJ1-5 and V is TRBV7-9, with D possibly TRBD1 on 6 matching bases. Trimming pared 4 bases from V and 1 base from J, leaving 8 bases between. The V gene's germline CDR1 is SEHNR and CDR2 FQNEAQ (reference sequence). There are 14 residues in the CDR3. This CDR3 is CASSSGVSNQPQHF. In nucleotides, the CDR3 is TGTGCCAGCAGCTCAGGGGTGAGCAATCAGCCCCAGCATTTT.

The chain is built from TRBV27 and TRBJ1-5, with a tentative D call TRBD1 (6 bases). CDR1 is MNHEY and CDR2 is SMNVEV in the germline V gene (reference sequence). Trimming took 5 bases from V and 0 from J, leaving 20 bases between them. The CDR3 totals 18 residues. The CDR3, as DNA: TGTGCCAGCAGTCCCCTCGGGACACCTACTTATAGCAATCAGCCCCAGCATTTT. Its protein is CASSPLGTPTYSNQPQHF.

The V and J genes are TRBV6-1 and TRBJ2-5, with 13 bases matching TRBD2. The CDR3 consists of 17 residues. Looked up from germline, CDR1 is MNHNS and CDR2 is SASEGT. V trimming: 2 bases; J trimming: 5 bases; junction bases outside the gene matches: 8. Written as DNA, the CDR3 is TGTGCCAGCAGTGAACTTCGGACTAGCGGGAGAAGGGAGACCCAGTACTTC. Its protein is CASSELRTSGRRETQYF.

V and J are TRBV30 and TRBJ2-5, with D perhaps TRBD2 (7 bases). CDR3 length: 14 residues. The V end lost 1 base, the J end lost 7 bases, and 16 bases lay between the germline ends. The germline gives CDR1 GTSNPN, CDR2 SVGIG (reference sequence). The CDR3 protein is CAWSANREGVTQYF. The CDR3 nucleotides are TGTGCCTGGAGTGCCAACAGGGAGGGGGTGACCCAGTACTTC.

A few counts support this clone. The V gene is TRBV3-1 (or the pseudogene TRBV3-2), the J gene TRBJ2-2; 9 bases align to TRBD1. The ends lost 2 bases at V and 0 bases at J; junction bases unmatched: 4. This CDR3 contains 17 residues. Germline CDR1 reads LGHDT; CDR2 reads YNNKEL (reference sequence). In nucleotides, the CDR3 is TGTGCCAGCAGCCAACCAGGACAGGGGCCGAACACCGGGGAGCTGTTTTTT. Translated, it gives CASSQPGQGPNTGELFF.

The chain is built from TRBV4-1 and TRBJ1-2; D gene ambiguous. V was shortened by 0 bases and J by 5 bases, with 7 bases between the two germline ends. Germline CDR1 is MGHRA and CDR2 is YSYEKL. This CDR3 spans 13 amino acids. The CDR3 spells CASSQDTGYGYTF. In nucleotides, the CDR3 is TGCGCCAGCAGCCAAGATACGGGGTATGGCTACACCTTC.

The V and J genes are TRBV7-2 and TRBJ1-1, with D possibly being TRBD1 (5 bases). CDR3 size: 15 residues. The germline V and J ends were trimmed by 0 bases and 0 bases, with 8 bases remaining between them. The germline V gene has CDR1 SGHTA and CDR2 FQGNSA. CDR3 protein: CASSLAGQLNTEAFF. Here the CDR3 DNA reads TGTGCCAGCAGCTTAGCGGGGCAGTTGAACACTGAAGCTTTCTTT.

The chain links TRBV28 to TRBJ1-1; TRBD1 agrees at 12 bases. Germline V gene data show CDR1 as MDHEN and CDR2 as SYDVKM. This CDR3 is 16 amino acids long. V shed 7 bases, J shed 5 bases, and the junction held 11 bases outside the gene matches. In nucleotides, the CDR3 is TGTGCCAGCACCCTCCCGGGACAGGGGGCGGGTACTGAAGCTTTCTTT. Encoded protein: CASTLPGQGAGTEAFF.

The rearrangement links TRBV3-1 (or the pseudogene TRBV3-2) to TRBJ2-1; 9 nucleotides align to TRBD2. The CDR3 length is 15 residues. From germline, CDR1 is LGHDT and CDR2 YNNKEL (reference sequence). V lost 7 bases, J lost 7 bases, and 11 bases stayed unmatched. CDR3 coding DNA: TGTGCCAGCACCCCCTGGGCGGGAGGGCAGAATGAGCAGTTCTTC. Its protein is CASTPWAGGQNEQFF.

About this clone: The sample contains more than one DNA sequence encoding this CDR3. This chain connects TRBV3-1 (or the pseudogene TRBV3-2) to TRBJ2-7; 10 bases fit TRBD1. This CDR3 comprises 14 residues. The J segment lost 3 bases and the V segment lost 4 bases, leaving 3 bases of the junction unmatched. Germline CDR1 is LGHDT and CDR2 is YNNKEL (reference sequence). The CDR3: CASSLRTGGYEQYF. CDR3 bases: TGTGCCAGCAGCCTTCGGACAGGGGGCTACGAGCAGTACTTC.

This chain joins TRBV4-3 and TRBJ2-1, with 10 bases identical to TRBD2. V was pared by 6 bases and J by 9 bases, with 17 bases of the junction left unmatched. The germline V gene encodes CDR1 LGHNA and CDR2 YSLEER. The CDR3 has 17 residues. The CDR3 DNA follows: TGCGCCAGCAGTCCCCGGTCTCTAGCGGGAGTCAGGGGTGAGCAGTTCTTC. This translates into CASSPRSLAGVRGEQFF.

The V call is TRBV13, the J call TRBJ2-7, with D possibly matching TRBD2 (5 bases). This CDR3 is 15 amino acids long. CDR1 is PRHDT and CDR2 is FYEKMQ in the germline V gene (reference sequence). V lost 0 bases and J lost 6, with 15 bases in between. As DNA, the CDR3 is TGTGCCAGCAGCTTAGGGTCCCTAGCTGTCCGCGAGCAGTACTTC. As protein: CASSLGSLAVREQYF. The variable domain in full, completed from reference TRBV13 and TRBJ2-7, reads AAGVIQSPRHLIKEKRETATLKCYPIPRHDTVYWYQQGPGQDPQFLISFYEKMQSDKGSIPDRFSAQQFSDYHSELNMSSLELGDSALYFCASSLGSLAVREQYFGPGTRLTVT.

The chain employs TRBV29-1 and TRBJ2-7; 7 positions match TRBD2. Germline CDR1 is SQVTM and CDR2 is ANQGSEA. CDR3 length: 13 residues. Unmatched junction bases numbered 9, after V lost 4 bases and J lost 6 bases. The CDR3 reads CSVGGGSVGEQYF. The CDR3 DNA is TGCAGCGTTGGTGGCGGGAGTGTCGGCGAGCAGTACTTC.

The chain is built from TRBV6-5 and TRBJ1-3; tentatively, D is TRBD1 (5 bases). The CDR3 length is 15 residues. From germline, CDR1 is MNHEY and CDR2 SVGAGI. Between the trimmed V and J ends, which lost 8 bases and 4 bases, there was a span of 18 bases. The CDR3 DNA reads as TGTGCCAGCTCGCTAGGATTCCAGGGAGGAAACACCATATATTTT. Residues: CASSLGFQGGNTIYF.

This chain links TRBV19 with TRBJ1-5, with 11 bases lining up with TRBD1. CDR3 length: 17 residues. Germline CDR1 is LNHDA and CDR2 is SQIVND (reference sequence). V trimming: 3 bases; J trimming: 0 bases; junction bases outside the gene matches: 4. The chain's CDR3 is CASSMGTGGDSNQPQHF. CDR3 bases: TGTGCCAGTAGTATGGGGACAGGGGGGGATAGCAATCAGCCCCAGCATTTT.

The CDR3 spells CASSNRDRPFRYEQYF. CDR3 DNA: TGTGCCAGCAGCAACCGGGACAGGCCCTTCCGGTACGAGCAGTACTTC. This sequence joins TRBV5-5 and TRBJ2-7, with 8 bases fitting TRBD1. After removal of 4 bases from V and 4 bases from J, the junction contained 13 bases not matched to a gene. The CDR3 consists of 16 residues. The germline V gene encodes CDR1 SGHKS and CDR2 YYEKEE (reference sequence).

The V and J genes are TRBV7-2 and TRBJ1-1; TRBD1 matches 8 bases. V trimming: 3 bases; J trimming: 6 bases; junction bases outside the gene matches: 6. Germline lookup yields CDR1 SGHTA and CDR2 FQGNSA. This CDR3 is 14 amino acids long. The CDR3 protein is CASSLDRAVPEAFF. The CDR3, as DNA: TGTGCCAGCAGCTTGGACAGGGCGGTTCCTGAAGCTTTCTTT. The complete variable domain, with remaining parts taken from reference TRBV7-2 and TRBJ1-1, reads GAGVSQSPSNKVTEKGKDVELRCDPISGHTALYWYRQSLGQGLEFLIYFQGNSAPDKSGLPSDRFSAERTGGSVSTLTIQRTQQEDSAVYLCASSLDRAVPEAFFGQGTRLTVV.

This clone was counted once. An end of the junction does not agree with germline; a read error may underlie this. The J gene is TRBJ2-7, the V gene TRBV4-2; TRBD2 aligns across 14 bases. Germline CDR1 LGHNA, CDR2 YNFKEQ. The CDR3 contains 15 residues. The CDR3 protein is CASSQDRGTSGSLDF. The CDR3 DNA is TGTGCCAGCAGCCAAGATCGGGGGACTAGCGGGAGCTTAGACTTC.

The chain uses TRBV29-1 and TRBJ1-4; 8 bases line up with TRBD1. The V gene end was trimmed by 5 bases and the J gene end by 5 bases; junction bases not matched to a gene: 4. The CDR3 consists of 13 residues. Germline V gives CDR1 SQVTM, CDR2 ANQGSEA. CDR3 bases: TGCAGCGTTCTAGGACAGGGAAATGAAAAACTGTTTTTT. This encodes CSVLGQGNEKLFF.

The chain recombines TRBV9 with TRBJ2-3, with TRBD2 identical over 10 bases. This CDR3 comprises 18 residues. After removal of 3 bases from V and 0 bases from J, the junction contained 10 bases not matched to a gene. The germline CDR1 and CDR2 sequences are SGDLS and YYNGEE. The CDR3 here is CASSGALGLAASTDTQYF. In DNA form, the CDR3 reads TGTGCCAGCAGCGGTGCCCTAGGACTAGCGGCTAGCACAGATACGCAGTATTTT.

The rearrangement uses TRBV6-4 and TRBJ1-2; weak D call: TRBD1 (5 bases). Germline-derived CDR1 and CDR2 are MRHNA and SNTAGT. Trimming left V 4 bases short and J 2 bases short, with 11 bases between. This CDR3 is 14 amino acids long. CDR3 protein: CASSVVAGNYGYTF. The CDR3, as DNA: TGTGCCAGCAGTGTGGTGGCAGGGAACTATGGCTACACCTTC.

This sequence joins TRBV7-9 and TRBJ2-5; tentatively, D is TRBD2 (5 bases). Trimming took 5 bases from V and 4 from J, leaving 17 bases between them. The CDR3 runs to 15 residues. The germline V gene encodes CDR1 SEHNR and CDR2 FQNEAQ (reference sequence). The CDR3 DNA is TGTGCCAGCAGCCCCCCCGGACTTGTTTCAGAGACCCAGTACTTC. It translates to CASSPPGLVSETQYF.

The chain uses TRBV7-9 and TRBJ2-1, with 10 nucleotides matching TRBD2. Trimming took 6 bases from V and 4 from J; bases not matched to a gene: 3. CDR3 length: 14 amino acids. Germline CDR1 and CDR2: SEHNR and FQNEAQ (reference sequence). CDR3 coding DNA: TGTGCCAGCAGTAGCGGGAGGCCTTACAATGAGCAGTTCTTC. Its protein product is CASSSGRPYNEQFF.